The present TCR beta chain was sequenced within a study of blood T cell repertoires in COVID-19 (dated by TCRdb to the early 2020s). In the study overall: Samples from collaborators originated in the United States, Italy and Spain and spanned both the acute and convalescent phases of COVID-19. The repertoires were released in a freely available public database intended as a resource for research on the immune response to SARS-CoV-2. The samples were drawn from the first 160 participants of the ongoing ImmuneRACE study and from 1,254 subjects provided by 6 global collaborators. Where available, HLA class I and class II types were obtained from metadata supplied by the sample provider rather than from assay-based typing. The dataset comprised deeply sampled blood TCRbeta repertoires from subjects exposed to, actively infected with, or recovered from COVID-19. The prospective study material was composed of cDNA or gDNA derived from T cells, B-cell-depleted T cells, or PBMCs. Nearly every sample came with metadata listing a de-identified subject ID, COVID-19 status, age in years and sex. What the work shows at the level of the full study, not this receptor alone: How much clinical and demographic metadata was included differed by source and by participant, and the metadata was provided uncurated.

Enrolling through a virtual design, the prospective study's participants ranged in age from roughly 18 to 95 years and lived across 24 United States geographic areas. Cohort assignment in the prospective study relied on participant-reported clinical history from a screening survey and a study questionnaire. Recovered participants in ImmuneRACE Cohort 3 were defined by two consecutive negative NP/OP PCR tests, clearance by a healthcare professional, or resolution of symptoms. Mobile phlebotomists in the prospective study collected whole blood, serum and a nasopharyngeal or oropharyngeal swab from every participant. Prospective study participants could optionally give additional blood draws and questionnaires over an approximately 2-month period. Before DNA extraction, blood samples from the prospective study were shipped at room temperature or frozen. TCRbeta CDR3 regions were amplified from genomic DNA using the immunoSEQ Assay, a bias-controlled multiplex PCR. In the source study's methods: The number of nucleated cells in each sample was estimated from the amplification of reference gene primers within the assay. Sequence reads were collapsed and filtered to measure the absolute abundance of every unique TCRbeta CDR3 rearrangement. For each sample, productive Simpson clonality was calculated as the square root of Simpson's diversity index across productive rearrangements. In TCRdb, the immuneACCESS table is reduced to in-frame sequences with V and J assigned. These tables do not hold every clone; where another copy was compared, an unresolved V gene accounts for under half, and the others remain unexplained. V, J and clone size were drawn from that table, and D and trimming were deduced from the DNA. Across this sample there are roughly 240,000 clones, with about 82% seen only once. Roughly 1.9% of the sample rests with the top ten.

About this clone itself: Its recognized antigen is unknown. Per-nucleotide qualities are absent, and no much larger clonotype sits a single base away.

CDR1 and CDR2, looked up from the germline V gene, are SGHDT and YYEEEE. The CDR3 numbers 15 residues from cysteine through phenylalanine. Only the CDR3 DNA stays, 45 bases, in frame from base 1. Deletion took 4 bases off V and 3 bases off J, with a span of 14 bases between the germline ends. The sequence was obtained from a woman between 45 and 60 years old who had recovered from COVID-19. Sequenced: PBMCs or T cells enriched from blood (not recorded which). The chain employs TRBV5-6 and TRBJ1-5; TRBD1 is a possible D gene, resting on 5 matching bases. The bases read TGTGCCAGCAGCCCGATGCGGGGGATCAATCAGCCCCAGCATTTT. It codes for CASSPMRGINQPQHF.